This TCR beta chain stems from a study of radiation and T cells in renal cell carcinoma. The time point denotes: blood 4 weeks post-SBRT, at nephrectomy. Treatment denoted: 15 Gy SBRT to primary tumor, nephrectomy 4 weeks later. Details on this clone: The target antigen is unknown.

The repertoire was sequenced with immunoSEQ multiplex PCR; TCRdb's copy has only in-frame clones and lacks some. The sample lists over 60,000 clones; 75% to 90% were seen once. Study-wide points: Pretreatment tumor biopsies were lacking, so baseline clonotypes are unknown.

The length of the CDR3 is 10 residues. Per germline, CDR1 DFQATT and CDR2 SNEGSKA (reference sequence). V dropped 5 bases and J dropped 7 bases, with 8 bases sitting between them. This chain connects TRBV20-1 to TRBJ1-1; D uncertain. The source of this sequence is a woman aged 60 to 75 with renal cell carcinoma. The input for sequencing was blood, taken from a patient whose treatment included radiotherapy and nephrectomy. The CDR3 DNA is TGCAGTGCTCGATTGTATGAAGCTTTCTTT. Residues: CSARLYEAFF.